What follows are 32 T cell receptor beta chains derived from one specimen sequenced in a study of blood T cell repertoires in COVID-19. The method was immunoSEQ multiplex PCR; TCRdb's version includes in-frame clones alone and lacks a portion of them. The table includes around 250,000 clones, about nine tenths detected once. Sample: peripheral blood. The receptors were sampled from a woman between 40 and 50 years old who had recovered from COVID-19.

The rearrangement uses TRBV10-2 and TRBJ2-7; the match to TRBD2 covers 15 bases. Germline trimming cut 2 bases from V and 3 bases from J; bases unmatched to any gene: 8. The germline V gene encodes CDR1 WSHSY and CDR2 SAAADI. CDR3 length equals 18 residues. The CDR3 spells CASSETGLAGGGVYEQYF. The CDR3 region has the DNA TGCGCCAGCAGTGAGACGGGACTAGCGGGAGGAGGGGTCTACGAGCAGTACTTC.

Comment on this clone: This sample also contains other DNA sequences that code for the same CDR3. This chain uses TRBV10-3 with TRBJ2-1; 14 bases agree with TRBD2. J gave up 3 bases and V 6 bases, and 1 base lay outside the gene matches. Germline loops: CDR1 ENHRY, CDR2 SYGVKD. The CDR3 length is 15 residues. The CDR3 sequence is CAISGTSGGYNEQFF. CDR3 sequence (DNA): TGTGCCATCAGCGGGACTAGCGGGGGCTACAATGAGCAGTTCTTC.

This clone was seen a single time. CDR3 loop: CASSVVAGTYNEQFF. The CDR3 coding sequence is TGTGCCAGCAGCGTTGTAGCGGGGACGTACAATGAGCAGTTCTTC. The chain joins TRBV9 to TRBJ2-1; 8 nucleotides agree with TRBD2. V trimming: 2 bases; J trimming: 4 bases; junction bases outside the gene matches: 5. Germline-derived CDR1 and CDR2 are SGDLS and YYNGEE. The CDR3 is 15 amino acids.

The J gene is TRBJ2-7, the V gene TRBV6-2 or TRBV6-3; 7 bases align to TRBD2. V was clipped by 4 bases and J by 0 bases; unmatched bases: 9. The CDR3 has 16 amino acids. Germline V CDR1 and CDR2: MNHEY, SVGEGT. CDR3 region: CASSWVQAGSSYEQYF. In DNA, the CDR3 is TGTGCCAGCAGTTGGGTCCAAGCGGGAAGCTCCTACGAGCAGTACTTC.

V usage is TRBV5-1 and J usage is TRBJ2-3; no definite D call. V lost 4 bases, J lost 2 bases, and 8 bases lay in between. The germline CDR1 and CDR2 sequences are SGHRS and YFSETQ. The CDR3 contains 13 residues. CDR3 sequence: CASSRLPTDTQYF. DNA for the CDR3: TGCGCCAGCAGCCGTCTACCCACAGATACGCAGTATTTT.

The chain is built from TRBV13 and TRBJ2-1; 9 nucleotides line up with TRBD2. CDR3 size: 16 residues. J was trimmed by 8 bases and V by 3 bases; bases with no gene match: 11. Germline V CDR1 and CDR2: PRHDT, FYEKMQ (reference sequence). CDR3 protein: CASSFGAGGPLDEQFF. The CDR3 nucleotides read TGTGCCAGCAGCTTTGGGGCGGGAGGGCCCTTGGATGAGCAGTTCTTC.

The chain recombines TRBV30 with TRBJ1-3, with D possibly being TRBD1 (5 bases). This CDR3 has 16 residues. Trimming cost V 0 bases and J 0 bases, with 12 bases left between them. Germline assignment: CDR1 GTSNPN and CDR2 SVGIG (reference sequence). The CDR3 coding sequence is TGTGCCTGGAGTGTACAGGCGGGGAGCTCTGGAAACACCATATATTTT. It translates to CAWSVQAGSSGNTIYF.

V and J are TRBV13 and TRBJ1-5; tentatively, D is TRBD1 (5 bases). Trimming took off 0 bases at V and 1 base at J, with 7 bases between the two ends. Looked up from germline, CDR1 is PRHDT and CDR2 is FYEKMQ (reference sequence). The CDR3 covers 15 residues. CDR3 sequence: CASSLGGQSNQPQHF. In DNA, the CDR3 is TGTGCCAGCAGCTTAGGGGGGCAGAGCAATCAGCCCCAGCATTTT.

V and J are TRBV10-3 and TRBJ2-3; D not certain. The ends were cut back, 6 bases at V and 0 bases at J, with 7 bases in the middle. From germline, CDR1 is ENHRY and CDR2 SYGVKD. The CDR3 is made up of 13 amino acids. The CDR3 loop is CAISLPSTDTQYF. CDR3 nucleotide sequence: TGTGCCATCAGCCTCCCTAGCACAGATACGCAGTATTTT.

The genes are TRBV27 and TRBJ1-6; D may be TRBD1 (6 bases). The CDR3 sequence is 17 residues long. Trimming left V 5 bases short and J 5 bases short, with 19 bases between. Germline CDR1 reads MNHEY; CDR2 reads SMNVEV (reference sequence). The CDR3 is CASSTSGRGIDNSPLHF. CDR3 nucleotides: TGTGCCAGCAGTACCTCGGGCAGGGGTATCGATAATTCACCCCTCCACTTT.

The rearrangement uses TRBV18 and TRBJ2-4, with a possible D match to TRBD2 (6 bases). CDR1 is KGHSH, CDR2 LQKENI, per germline. The CDR3 covers 14 residues. The V gene lost 3 bases and the J gene lost 8 bases, with 14 bases spanning the gap. In nucleotides, the CDR3 is TGTGCCAGCTCACCGACGACTAGGGGCGACATTCAGTACTTC. Amino acid sequence: CASSPTTRGDIQYF.

The chain couples TRBV11-3 to TRBJ2-7; 7 bases match TRBD1. Per germline, CDR1 SGHNT and CDR2 YENEEA. The junction had 5 bases not matched to a gene; V was cut back by 6 bases and J by 0 bases. The CDR3 runs 14 residues. The CDR3 coding sequence is TGTGCCAGCAGGATTGACAGGGCCTCCTACGAGCAGTACTTC. Amino acid sequence: CASRIDRASYEQYF.

This clone was found many times. The chain has TRBV7-6 and TRBJ2-2; 8 nucleotides match TRBD1. This CDR3 has 15 amino acids. V lost 5 bases and J lost 4; bases outside the gene matches: 6. CDR1 and CDR2 (germline): SGHVS, FNYEAQ. The CDR3 DNA sequence: TGTGCCAGCAGCGTCGACAGGGGAGGCACCGGGGAGCTGTTTTTT. It codes for CASSVDRGGTGELFF.

J is TRBJ2-1 and V is TRBV10-3, with D possibly matching TRBD2 (5 bases). Per germline, CDR1 ENHRY and CDR2 SYGVKD. CDR3 size: 13 residues. V lost 8 bases and J 5 bases, leaving 13 bases between the germline ends. The CDR3 spells CAIEGPGDNEQFF. The CDR3 coding sequence is TGTGCCATCGAAGGCCCCGGGGACAATGAGCAGTTCTTC.

The genes are TRBV5-1 and TRBJ2-7; 7 positions match TRBD2. J lost 0 bases, V lost 0 bases, and 3 bases had no gene match. This CDR3 is 15 amino acids long. Germline V gene lookup returns CDR1 SGHRS and CDR2 YFSETQ. CDR3: CASSLGRDYSYEQYF. For the CDR3, the DNA is TGCGCCAGCAGCTTGGGGCGGGACTACTCCTACGAGCAGTACTTC.

The chain employs TRBV29-1 and TRBJ2-1; 8 nucleotides match TRBD2. The ends lost 5 bases at V and 0 bases at J; junction bases unmatched: 3. CDR3 length: 14 amino acids. CDR1 is SQVTM, CDR2 ANQGSEA, per germline. The chain's CDR3 is CSVLGTSSYNEQFF. For the CDR3, the DNA is TGCAGCGTTCTCGGGACTAGCTCCTACAATGAGCAGTTCTTC.

The chain links TRBV19 to TRBJ2-2; D is unresolved. Per germline, CDR1 LNHDA and CDR2 SQIVND (reference sequence). V dropped 7 bases and J dropped 1 base, with 10 bases sitting between them. CDR3 length: 14 residues. The CDR3 sequence: CASIQPGNTGELFF. The CDR3 DNA is TGTGCCAGTATCCAACCAGGGAACACCGGGGAGCTGTTTTTT.

The chain carries TRBV25-1 and TRBJ1-1; D is uncertain. This CDR3 is 17 amino acids long. The germline V gene encodes CDR1 MGHDK and CDR2 SYGVNS. The V end lost 0 bases, the J end lost 2 bases, and 16 bases lay between the germline ends. CDR3 DNA sequence: TGTGCCAGCAGTGAATATTATTTCGGGGAAGGTAACACTGAAGCTTTCTTT. Amino acid sequence: CASSEYYFGEGNTEAFF.

The chain has TRBV9 and TRBJ1-1; TRBD1 matches 8 bases. The germline gives CDR1 SGDLS, CDR2 YYNGEE. V was pared by 3 bases and J by 1 base, with 5 bases of the junction left unmatched. The CDR3 is 15 residues long. The CDR3 coding sequence is TGTGCCAGCAGCGCACAGGGGGGAGGGAACACTGAAGCTTTCTTT. Translation: CASSAQGGGNTEAFF. The variable domain in full, with the rest retrieved from reference TRBV9 and TRBJ1-1, is DSGVTQTPKHLITATGQRVTLRCSPRSGDLSVYWYQQSLDQGLQFLIQYYNGEERAKGNILERFSAQQFPDLHSELNLSSLELGDSALYFCASSAQGGGNTEAFFGQGTRLTVV.

V and J are TRBV18 and TRBJ1-2, with no clear D. Germline CDR1 is KGHSH and CDR2 is LQKENI. This CDR3 is 14 amino acids long. The germline V and J ends were trimmed by 3 bases and 11 bases, with 19 bases remaining between them. The DNA for the CDR3 is TGTGCCAGCTCACCGGACCCCTTGACTAATAGTTACACCTTC. It specifies CASSPDPLTNSYTF.

The rearrangement joins TRBV10-2 to TRBJ2-1, with unresolved D. Germline V gene lookup returns CDR1 WSHSY and CDR2 SAAADI. V was trimmed by 2 bases and J by 4 bases, leaving 6 bases between them. CDR3 size: 13 residues. The CDR3 protein is CASSETTYNEQFF. CDR3 DNA sequence: TGCGCCAGCAGTGAGACCACATACAATGAGCAGTTCTTC.

CDR3 in amino acids: CASSEVGELFF. The CDR3, as DNA: TGTGCCAGCAGTGAGGTCGGGGAGCTGTTTTTT. The rearrangement joins TRBV12-3 or TRBV12-4 to TRBJ2-2; D is uncertain. Trimming shortened V by 5 bases and J by 7 bases, and 5 bases separated the two germline ends. This CDR3 has 11 amino acids.

V gene TRBV29-1 combines with J gene TRBJ2-2; 11 bases are shared with TRBD2. Trimming at V came to 5 bases and at J to 6 bases, leaving 29 bases not matched to a gene. Germline values: CDR1 SQVTM, CDR2 ANQGSEA. The CDR3 has 22 amino acids. The CDR3 region has the DNA TGCAGCGTTACAGGGTTCTTTGTGGTAGCGGGAGGGCCCGAAAGTGGGTCCGGGGAGCTGTTTTTT. This sequence encodes CSVTGFFVVAGGPESGSGELFF.

This clone was detected only once. J is TRBJ2-7 and V is TRBV7-9; no reliable D call. The CDR3 contains 14 residues. Deletions cut 4 bases from V and 0 bases from J, with 10 bases between. Germline V gives CDR1 SEHNR, CDR2 FQNEAQ (reference sequence). DNA of the CDR3: TGTGCCAGCAGCTCCCGCAACAACTCCTACGAGCAGTACTTC. Translated: CASSSRNNSYEQYF.

The J gene is TRBJ2-7, the V gene TRBV6-5, with D unclear. The CDR3 runs 14 residues. V shed 0 bases and J shed 2 bases, with 8 bases lying between them. CDR1 and CDR2 (germline): MNHEY, SVGAGI. This CDR3 reads CASSYSEYAYEQYF. In DNA form, the CDR3 reads TGTGCCAGCAGTTACTCGGAGTATGCCTACGAGCAGTACTTC.

V gene TRBV5-1 combines with J gene TRBJ1-4; D ambiguous. The germline V gene encodes CDR1 SGHRS and CDR2 YFSETQ. The CDR3 is 16 amino acids. V dropped 5 bases and J dropped 3 bases, with 17 bases sitting between them. CDR3 DNA sequence: TGCGCCAGCAGGGCGGAGGGTATGGCGCCTAATGAAAAACTGTTTTTT. It yields the protein CASRAEGMAPNEKLFF.

The chain couples TRBV4-1 to TRBJ2-1; 9 nucleotides agree with TRBD2. This CDR3 has 15 residues. The trim removed 2 bases at V and 6 bases at J, leaving 5 bases unmatched. Germline V gene sequence: CDR1 MGHRA, CDR2 YSYEKL. The CDR3 DNA follows: TGCGCCAGCAGCCAATGGACTAGCGTTACCAATGAGCAGTTCTTC. It encodes CASSQWTSVTNEQFF.

As regards this clone: One junction end does not reproduce the germline sequence, and a read error may be involved. V and J are TRBV7-9 and TRBJ2-7; 9 bases match TRBD1. The germline V gene has CDR1 SEHNR and CDR2 FQNEAQ (reference sequence). CDR3 length equals 16 residues. CDR3 in DNA: TGTGCCAGCAGCTTAGCGCTGGGACAGGGAACCTACGGGCAGTACTTC. Amino acids: CASSLALGQGTYGQYF.

This clone has just a few counts. The chain has TRBV6-6 and TRBJ2-2, with D perhaps TRBD2 (6 bases). Germline loops: CDR1 MNHNY, CDR2 SVGAGI (reference sequence). The length of the CDR3 is 13 residues. V was shortened by 5 bases and J by 4 bases, with 8 bases between the two germline ends. CDR3 sequence: CASSREITGELFF. For the CDR3, the DNA is TGTGCCAGCAGTCGGGAGATCACCGGGGAGCTGTTTTTT.

This clone was seen many times. The chain carries TRBV28 and TRBJ1-2; D remains unclear. Germline lookup yields CDR1 MDHEN and CDR2 SYDVKM. This CDR3 has 14 residues. Trimming cost V 5 bases and J 0 bases, with 10 bases left between them. CDR3 sequence reads: CASSSTEANYGYTF. The CDR3 DNA is TGTGCCAGCAGTAGTACAGAAGCTAACTATGGCTACACCTTC.

This clone was picked up one time. The chain uses TRBV6-1 and TRBJ2-2, with D maybe TRBD2 (6 bases). From germline, CDR1 is MNHNS and CDR2 SASEGT. Trimming removed 4 bases from V and 0 bases from J, with 21 bases in between. The CDR3 extends over 19 amino acids. The CDR3 spells CASSVRGTAFYANTGELFF. Written as DNA, the CDR3 is TGTGCCAGCAGTGTACGGGGGACGGCTTTTTACGCGAACACCGGGGAGCTGTTTTTT.

The chain has TRBV7-9 and TRBJ2-2; 7 bases are a match to TRBD2. The germline CDR1 and CDR2 sequences are SEHNR and FQNEAQ (reference sequence). V was clipped by 5 bases and J by 0 bases; unmatched bases: 6. The CDR3 loop spans 16 amino acids. The CDR3 loop is CASSPGGSPNTGELFF. The DNA of the CDR3 is TGTGCCAGCAGCCCCGGGGGGAGCCCGAACACCGGGGAGCTGTTTTTT.